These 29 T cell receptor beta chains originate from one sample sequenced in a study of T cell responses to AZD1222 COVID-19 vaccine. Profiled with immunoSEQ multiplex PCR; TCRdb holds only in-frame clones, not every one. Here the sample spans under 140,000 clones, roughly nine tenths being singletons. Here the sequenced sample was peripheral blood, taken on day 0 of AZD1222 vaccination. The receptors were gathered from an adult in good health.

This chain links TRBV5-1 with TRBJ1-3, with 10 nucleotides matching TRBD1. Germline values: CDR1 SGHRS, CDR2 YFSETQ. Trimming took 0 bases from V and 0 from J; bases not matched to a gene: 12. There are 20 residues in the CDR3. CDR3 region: CASSLEARDRGRSSGNTIYF. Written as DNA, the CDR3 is TGCGCCAGCAGCTTGGAGGCCCGGGACAGGGGCCGAAGCTCTGGAAACACCATATATTTT.

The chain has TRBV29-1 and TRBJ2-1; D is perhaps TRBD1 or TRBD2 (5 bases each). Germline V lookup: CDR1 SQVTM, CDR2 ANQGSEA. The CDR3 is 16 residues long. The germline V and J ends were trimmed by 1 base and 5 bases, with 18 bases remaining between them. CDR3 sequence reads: CSVEGTADGAHNEQFF. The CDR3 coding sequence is TGCAGCGTTGAAGGAACTGCGGACGGGGCCCACAATGAGCAGTTCTTC.

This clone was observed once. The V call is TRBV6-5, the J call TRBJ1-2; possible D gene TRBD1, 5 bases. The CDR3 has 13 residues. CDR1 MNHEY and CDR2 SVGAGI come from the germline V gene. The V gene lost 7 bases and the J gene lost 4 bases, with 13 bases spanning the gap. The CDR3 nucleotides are TGTGCCAGCACTCCAGGGACGGCCTATGGCTACACCTTC. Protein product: CASTPGTAYGYTF.

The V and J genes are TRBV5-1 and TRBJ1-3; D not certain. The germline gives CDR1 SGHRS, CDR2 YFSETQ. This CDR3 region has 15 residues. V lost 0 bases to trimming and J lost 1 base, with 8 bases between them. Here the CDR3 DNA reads TGCGCCAGCAGCTTGGTGTCGGGGTCTGGAAACACCATATATTTT. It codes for CASSLVSGSGNTIYF.

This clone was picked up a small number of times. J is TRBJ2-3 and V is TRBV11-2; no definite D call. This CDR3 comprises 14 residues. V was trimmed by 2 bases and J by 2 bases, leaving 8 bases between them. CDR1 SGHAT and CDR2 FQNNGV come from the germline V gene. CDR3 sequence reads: CASSLTDSTDTQYF. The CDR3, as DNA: TGTGCCAGCAGCTTAACAGACTCCACAGATACGCAGTATTTT. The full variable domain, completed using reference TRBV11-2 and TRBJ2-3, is EAGVAQSPRYKIIEKRQSVAFWCNPISGHATLYWYQQILGQGPKLLIQFQNNGVVDDSQLPKDRFSAERLKGVDSTLKIQPAKLEDSAVYLCASSLTDSTDTQYFGPGTRLTVL.

CDR3 residues: CAISDRDYNEQFF. For the CDR3, the DNA is TGTGCCATCAGTGATCGGGACTACAATGAGCAGTTCTTC. The gene calls are TRBV10-3 and TRBJ2-1, with D perhaps matching TRBD2 (5 bases). The CDR3 is made up of 13 amino acids. V lost 3 bases, J lost 3 bases, and 6 bases lay in between. Germline V gene data show CDR1 as ENHRY and CDR2 as SYGVKD.

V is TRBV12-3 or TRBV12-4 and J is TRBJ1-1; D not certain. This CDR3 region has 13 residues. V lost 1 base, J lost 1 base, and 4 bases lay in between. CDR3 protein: CASSLDKNTEAFF. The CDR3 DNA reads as TGTGCCAGCAGTTTAGACAAGAACACTGAAGCTTTCTTT.

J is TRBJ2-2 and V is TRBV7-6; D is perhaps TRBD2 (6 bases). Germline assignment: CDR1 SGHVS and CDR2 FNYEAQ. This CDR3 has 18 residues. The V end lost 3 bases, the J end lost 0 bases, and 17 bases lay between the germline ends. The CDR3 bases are TGTGCCAGCAGCTTCTTAGGGCGGGACCATGCGAACACCGGGGAGCTGTTTTTT. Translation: CASSFLGRDHANTGELFF.

In DNA, the CDR3 is TGCGCCAGCAGTCAACAGGGGATTGAGCAGTACTTC. It encodes CASSQQGIEQYF. The rearrangement uses TRBV10-1 and TRBJ2-7, with 7 bases lining up with TRBD1. Germline V gene sequence: CDR1 WNHNN, CDR2 SYGVQD (reference sequence). This CDR3 is built from 12 residues. J was trimmed by 7 bases and V by 5 bases; bases with no gene match: 5.

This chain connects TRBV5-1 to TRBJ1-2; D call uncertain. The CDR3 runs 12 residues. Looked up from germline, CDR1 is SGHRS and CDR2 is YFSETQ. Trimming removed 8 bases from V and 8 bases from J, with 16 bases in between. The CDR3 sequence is CASRREREGYTF. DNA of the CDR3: TGCGCCAGTCGACGCGAAAGGGAGGGCTACACCTTC.

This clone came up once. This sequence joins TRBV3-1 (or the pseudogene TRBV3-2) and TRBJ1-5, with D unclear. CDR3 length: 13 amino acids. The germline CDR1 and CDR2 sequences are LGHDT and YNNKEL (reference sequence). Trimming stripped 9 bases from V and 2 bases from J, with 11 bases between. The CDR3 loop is CASSHSGNQPQHF. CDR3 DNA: TGTGCCAGTTCGCACAGTGGCAATCAGCCCCAGCATTTT.

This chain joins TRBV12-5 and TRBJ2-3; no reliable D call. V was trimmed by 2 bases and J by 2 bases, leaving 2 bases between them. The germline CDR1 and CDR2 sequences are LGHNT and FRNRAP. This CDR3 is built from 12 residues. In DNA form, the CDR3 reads TGTGCTAGTGGTTTGATCACAGATACGCAGTATTTT. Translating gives CASGLITDTQYF. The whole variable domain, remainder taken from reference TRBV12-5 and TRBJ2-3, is DARVTQTPRHKVTEMGQEVTMRCQPILGHNTVFWYRQTMMQGLELLAYFRNRAPLDDSGMPKDRFSAEMPDATLATLKIQPSEPRDSAVYFCASGLITDTQYFGPGTRLTVL.

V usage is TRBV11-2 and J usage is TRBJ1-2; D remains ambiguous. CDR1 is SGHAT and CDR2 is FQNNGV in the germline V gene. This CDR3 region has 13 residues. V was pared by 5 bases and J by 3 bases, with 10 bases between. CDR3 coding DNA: TGTGCCAGCAGCGCGGGGAACTACTATGGCTACACCTTC. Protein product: CASSAGNYYGYTF.

Here the CDR3 reads CASSFGGSYEQYF. The CDR3 bases are TGTGCCAGCAGTTTCGGGGGATCCTACGAGCAGTACTTC. The chain combines TRBV27 with TRBJ2-7; D is perhaps TRBD2 (6 bases). Trimming pared 3 bases from V and 1 base from J, leaving 7 bases between. Germline lookup yields CDR1 MNHEY and CDR2 SMNVEV (reference sequence). The CDR3 extends over 13 amino acids.

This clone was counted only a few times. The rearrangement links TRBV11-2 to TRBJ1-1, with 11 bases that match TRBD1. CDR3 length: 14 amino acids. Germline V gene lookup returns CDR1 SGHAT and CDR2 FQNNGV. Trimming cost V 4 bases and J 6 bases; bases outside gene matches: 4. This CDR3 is CASSSLGQGAEAFF. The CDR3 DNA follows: TGTGCCAGCAGCTCCTTGGGACAGGGGGCTGAAGCTTTCTTT. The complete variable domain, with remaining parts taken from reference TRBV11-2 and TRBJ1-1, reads EAGVAQSPRYKIIEKRQSVAFWCNPISGHATLYWYQQILGQGPKLLIQFQNNGVVDDSQLPKDRFSAERLKGVDSTLKIQPAKLEDSAVYLCASSSLGQGAEAFFGQGTRLTVV.

The CDR3 nucleotides read TGCGCCAGCAGCACACAGGGGAACTACGAGCAGTACTTC. The encoded protein is CASSTQGNYEQYF. The chain carries TRBV4-1 and TRBJ2-7; TRBD1 aligns across 7 bases. The CDR3 totals 13 residues. V shed 5 bases, J shed 3 bases, and the junction held 4 bases outside the gene matches. CDR1 and CDR2 from the germline V gene are MGHRA and YSYEKL.

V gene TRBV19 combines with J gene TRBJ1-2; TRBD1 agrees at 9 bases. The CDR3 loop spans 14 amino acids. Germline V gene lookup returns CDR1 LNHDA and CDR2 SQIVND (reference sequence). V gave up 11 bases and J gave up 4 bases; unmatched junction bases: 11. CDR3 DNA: TGTGCCTGTGACAGGGGGACGGGGATCTATGGCTACACCTTC. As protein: CACDRGTGIYGYTF.

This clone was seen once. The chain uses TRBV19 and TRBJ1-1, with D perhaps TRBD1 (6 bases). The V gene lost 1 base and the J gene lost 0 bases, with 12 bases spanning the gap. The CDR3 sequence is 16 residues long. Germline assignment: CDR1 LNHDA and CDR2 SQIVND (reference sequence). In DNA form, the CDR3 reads TGTGCCAGTAGTATAGGGGGGGGCTCTTTGAACACTGAAGCTTTCTTT. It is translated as CASSIGGGSLNTEAFF.

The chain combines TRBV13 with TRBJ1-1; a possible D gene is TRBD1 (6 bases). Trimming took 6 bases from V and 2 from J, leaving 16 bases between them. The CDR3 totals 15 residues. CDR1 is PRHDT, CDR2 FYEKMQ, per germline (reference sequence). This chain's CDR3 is CASSSPGGGNTEAFF. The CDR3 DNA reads TGTGCCAGCAGTTCTCCTGGGGGCGGCAACACTGAAGCTTTCTTT. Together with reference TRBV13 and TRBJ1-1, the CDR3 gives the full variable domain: AAGVIQSPRHLIKEKRETATLKCYPIPRHDTVYWYQQGPGQDPQFLISFYEKMQSDKGSIPDRFSAQQFSDYHSELNMSSLELGDSALYFCASSSPGGGNTEAFFGQGTRLTVV.

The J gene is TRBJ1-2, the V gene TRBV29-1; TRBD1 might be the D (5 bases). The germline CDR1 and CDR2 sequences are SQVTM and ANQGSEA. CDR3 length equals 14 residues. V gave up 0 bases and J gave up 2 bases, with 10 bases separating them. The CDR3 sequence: CSVEDRGGNYGYTF. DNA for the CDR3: TGCAGCGTTGAAGACCGGGGGGGGAACTATGGCTACACCTTC.

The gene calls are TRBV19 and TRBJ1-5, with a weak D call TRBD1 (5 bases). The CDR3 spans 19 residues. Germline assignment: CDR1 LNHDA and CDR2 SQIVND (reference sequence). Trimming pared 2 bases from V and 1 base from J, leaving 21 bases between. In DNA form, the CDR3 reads TGTGCCAGTAGTATACGTTTAGGGGACGGAATAAGGAGCAATCAGCCCCAGCATTTT. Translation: CASSIRLGDGIRSNQPQHF.

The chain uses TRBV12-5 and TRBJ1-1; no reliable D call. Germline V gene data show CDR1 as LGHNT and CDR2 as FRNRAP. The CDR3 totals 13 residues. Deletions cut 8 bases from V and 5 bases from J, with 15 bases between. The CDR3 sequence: CASLVEVRTEAFF. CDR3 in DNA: TGTGCTAGTCTGGTTGAGGTCAGGACTGAAGCTTTCTTT.

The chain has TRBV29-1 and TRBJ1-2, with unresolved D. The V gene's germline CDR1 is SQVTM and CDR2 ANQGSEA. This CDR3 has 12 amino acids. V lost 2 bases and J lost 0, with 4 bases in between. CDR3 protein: CSVERSNYGYTF. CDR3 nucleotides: TGCAGCGTTGAAAGGTCTAACTATGGCTACACCTTC.

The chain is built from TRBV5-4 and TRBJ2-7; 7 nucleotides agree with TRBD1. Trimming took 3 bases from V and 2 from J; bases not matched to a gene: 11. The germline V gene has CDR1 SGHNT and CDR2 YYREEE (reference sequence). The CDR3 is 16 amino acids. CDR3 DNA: TGTGCCAGCAGCTCTACCTCGGGACAGCACGCCTACGAGCAGTACTTC. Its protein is CASSSTSGQHAYEQYF.

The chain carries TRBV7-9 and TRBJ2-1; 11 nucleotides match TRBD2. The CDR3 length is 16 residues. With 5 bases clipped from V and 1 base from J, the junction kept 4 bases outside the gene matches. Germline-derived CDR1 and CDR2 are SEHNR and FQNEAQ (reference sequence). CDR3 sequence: CASSPLAGGSYNEQFF. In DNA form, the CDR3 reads TGTGCCAGCAGCCCATTAGCGGGAGGGTCCTACAATGAGCAGTTCTTC.

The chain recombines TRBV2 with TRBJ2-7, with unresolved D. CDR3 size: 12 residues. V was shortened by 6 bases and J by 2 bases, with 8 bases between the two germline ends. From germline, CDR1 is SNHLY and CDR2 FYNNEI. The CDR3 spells CASSGSTYEQYF. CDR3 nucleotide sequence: TGTGCCAGCAGCGGAAGCACCTACGAGCAGTACTTC.

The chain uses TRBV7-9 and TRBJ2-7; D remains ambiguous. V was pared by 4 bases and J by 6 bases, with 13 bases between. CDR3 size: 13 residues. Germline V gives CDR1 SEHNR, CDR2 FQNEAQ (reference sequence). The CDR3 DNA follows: TGTGCCAGCAGCTCAGGTTATGGATCCGAGCAGTACTTC. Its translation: CASSSGYGSEQYF.

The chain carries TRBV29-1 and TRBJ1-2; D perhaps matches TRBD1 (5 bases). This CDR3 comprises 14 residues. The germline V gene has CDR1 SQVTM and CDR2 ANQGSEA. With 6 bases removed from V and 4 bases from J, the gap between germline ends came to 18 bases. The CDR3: CSVIIGGGSYGYTF. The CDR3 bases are TGCAGCGTCATAATCGGGGGAGGATCCTATGGCTACACCTTC.

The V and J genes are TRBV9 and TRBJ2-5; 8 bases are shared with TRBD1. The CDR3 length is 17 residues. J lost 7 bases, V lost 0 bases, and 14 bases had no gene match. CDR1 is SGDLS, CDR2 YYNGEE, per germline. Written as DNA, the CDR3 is TGTGCCAGCAGCGTAGCCCCCCGTATGGACAGGGTAGGGACCCAGTACTTC. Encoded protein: CASSVAPRMDRVGTQYF.